The 23 T cell receptor beta chains below come from one sample, sequenced in a study of blood T cell repertoires in COVID-19 (dated by TCRdb to the early 2020s). Receptor amplification or capture employed the immunoSEQ multiplex PCR assay. TCRdb stores this immuneACCESS table with in-frame sequences only. Part of the clones is absent; in the studies checked, under half of the shortfall reflects unresolved V genes, and no reason is known for the rest. Counted in this sample were about 230,000 clones; 70% to 90% of them appeared once. The leading ten clones occupy approximately 12% of the sample. Sequenced sample: peripheral blood. The source of these receptors is a woman between 18 and 29 years old who had recovered from COVID-19.

The genes are TRBV19 and TRBJ1-2; TRBD1 matches at 7 bases. The CDR3 extends over 15 amino acids. V dropped 4 bases and J dropped 1; count of bases not matched to a gene: 6. CDR1 is LNHDA and CDR2 is SQIVND in the germline V gene (reference sequence). The CDR3 loop reads CASSKTGAVNYGYTF. The CDR3, as DNA: TGTGCCAGTAGTAAAACAGGGGCGGTTAACTATGGCTACACCTTC.

The chain has TRBV4-2 and TRBJ1-5, with 9 bases fitting TRBD1. The CDR3 has 15 amino acids. The ends lost 3 bases at V and 3 bases at J; junction bases unmatched: 3. Germline V CDR1 and CDR2: LGHNA, YNFKEQ. This chain's CDR3 is CASSQGQGYNQPQHF. CDR3 nucleotides: TGTGCCAGCAGCCAGGGACAGGGTTACAATCAGCCCCAGCATTTT.

This chain connects TRBV5-5 to TRBJ2-7, with D maybe TRBD1 (5 bases). This CDR3 spans 15 amino acids. Germline V lookup: CDR1 SGHKS, CDR2 YYEKEE (reference sequence). V was clipped by 0 bases and J by 9 bases, with 19 bases between them. The CDR3 region is CASSLVTDPGILQYF. In DNA, the CDR3 is TGTGCCAGCAGCTTGGTCACGGACCCAGGGATTCTGCAGTACTTC.

This chain connects TRBV7-2 to TRBJ2-2; D is perhaps TRBD2 (6 bases). Trimming left V 6 bases short and J 5 bases short, with 13 bases between. This CDR3 has 14 amino acids. Germline assignment: CDR1 SGHTA and CDR2 FQGNSA. CDR3 in DNA: TGTGCCAGCAGACGCGGGACTTTGACCGGGGAGCTGTTTTTT. As protein: CASRRGTLTGELFF.

The CDR3 is CASSSRDRASDGYTF. As DNA, the CDR3 is TGTGCCAGCAGCTCCCGGGACAGGGCGTCAGACGGCTACACCTTC. This rearrangement joins TRBV4-2 to TRBJ1-2; 9 bases line up with TRBD1. CDR1 and CDR2 from the germline V gene are LGHNA and YNFKEQ. The CDR3 has 15 residues. V dropped 5 bases and J dropped 8; count of bases not matched to a gene: 12.

The J gene is TRBJ2-7, the V gene TRBV6-6; 8 nucleotides agree with TRBD2. The CDR3 is made up of 14 amino acids. CDR1 and CDR2 (germline): MNHNY, SVGAGI (reference sequence). With 5 bases clipped from V and 3 bases from J, the junction kept 6 bases outside the gene matches. CDR3 bases: TGTGCCAGCAGTATGACTAGCGCCAACTACGAGCAGTACTTC. This codes for CASSMTSANYEQYF.

This chain links TRBV4-1 with TRBJ1-2; D is ambiguous. The CDR3 has 15 amino acids. Germline assignment: CDR1 MGHRA and CDR2 YSYEKL. V was shortened by 1 base and J by 12 bases, with 21 bases between the two germline ends. For the CDR3, the DNA is TGCGCCAGCAGCCAAGTTGTAACAGAGTCCTGGCTTCACACCTTC. This sequence encodes CASSQVVTESWLHTF.

The DNA of the CDR3 is TGTGCCAGCAGTCCTGGACAGGCCACTTATGGCTACACCTTC. As protein: CASSPGQATYGYTF. This sequence joins TRBV5-6 and TRBJ1-2, with 7 bases that match TRBD1. V was pared by 5 bases and J by 5 bases, with 9 bases of the junction left unmatched. The CDR3 runs 14 residues. Looked up from germline, CDR1 is SGHDT and CDR2 is YYEEEE.

The chain employs TRBV24-1 and TRBJ2-1, with 11 bases aligning to TRBD2. CDR1 and CDR2 (germline): KGHDR, SFDVKD. The V and J ends lost 1 base and 9 bases, in that order; junction bases with no gene match: 4. The length of the CDR3 is 15 residues. The CDR3 DNA is TGTGCCACCAGTGATTTAGGTAGCGGGAGGGGTGAGCAGTTCTTC. It translates to CATSDLGSGRGEQFF.

This clone was found once. This sequence joins TRBV9 and TRBJ2-1, with 10 bases fitting TRBD2. The J segment lost 8 bases and the V segment lost 4 bases, leaving 9 bases of the junction unmatched. CDR1 is SGDLS, CDR2 YYNGEE, per germline. This CDR3 contains 15 residues. The CDR3 DNA reads TGTGCCAGCAGCCCCCGGAGCGGGAGGGGGGATGAGCAGTTCTTC. The encoded protein is CASSPRSGRGDEQFF.

For the CDR3, the DNA is TGTGCCAGCAGCTTGGGGCAGGGCCTAGATACGCAGTATTTT. It translates to CASSLGQGLDTQYF. The chain couples TRBV5-5 to TRBJ2-3; D may be TRBD1 (5 bases). Trimming left V 0 bases short and J 5 bases short, with 10 bases between. Looked up from germline, CDR1 is SGHKS and CDR2 is YYEKEE (reference sequence). This CDR3 is built from 14 residues.

This chain uses TRBV10-1 with TRBJ1-2; tentative D call: TRBD1 (6 bases). This CDR3 contains 15 residues. Between the trimmed V and J ends, which lost 0 bases and 6 bases, there was a span of 14 bases. Germline values: CDR1 WNHNN, CDR2 SYGVQD (reference sequence). The CDR3 DNA follows: TGCGCCAGCAGTGAGTCGGACAGTCTTAAAAATGGCTACACCTTC. This gives the protein CASSESDSLKNGYTF.

The J gene is TRBJ1-5, the V gene TRBV19; no reliable D call. This CDR3 spans 12 amino acids. Per the germline V gene, CDR1 is LNHDA and CDR2 is SQIVND (reference sequence). Trimming took 4 bases from V and 4 from J, leaving 5 bases between them. This CDR3 reads CASSTGNQPQHF. The CDR3 DNA reads as TGTGCCAGTAGTACGGGGAATCAGCCCCAGCATTTT.

The J gene is TRBJ1-1, the V gene TRBV5-6, with 8 bases fitting TRBD1. Germline-derived CDR1 and CDR2 are SGHDT and YYEEEE. The CDR3 has 19 amino acids. Germline trimming cut 4 bases from V and 1 base from J; bases unmatched to any gene: 18. The CDR3 nucleotides are TGTGCCAGCAGCAAACGATCGACAGGGGCGGTATTAAGGAACACTGAAGCTTTCTTT. Amino acid sequence: CASSKRSTGAVLRNTEAFF.

The chain combines TRBV6-5 with TRBJ1-1; TRBD1 might be the D (5 bases). The length of the CDR3 is 13 residues. Germline lookup yields CDR1 MNHEY and CDR2 SVGAGI. V was clipped by 2 bases and J by 3 bases, with 7 bases between them. CDR3 sequence reads: CASSYRDYTEAFF. The DNA of the CDR3 is TGTGCCAGCAGTTACCGGGACTACACTGAAGCTTTCTTT.

There are a few counts of this clone. This rearrangement joins TRBV11-3 to TRBJ2-2; D remains ambiguous. Germline lookup yields CDR1 SGHNT and CDR2 YENEEA. Trimming pared 5 bases from V and 1 base from J, leaving 2 bases between. The CDR3 loop spans 12 amino acids. CDR3 loop: CASSRNTGELFF. For the CDR3, the DNA is TGTGCCAGCAGCCGGAACACCGGGGAGCTGTTTTTT.

CDR3 in amino acids: CASSLSAGQGATNEQFF. The CDR3 DNA sequence: TGTGCCAGCAGCTTGAGCGCTGGACAGGGGGCGACGAATGAGCAGTTCTTC. The chain couples TRBV5-5 to TRBJ2-1; 11 nucleotides line up with TRBD1. This CDR3 is 17 amino acids long. J lost 7 bases, V lost 1 base, and 10 bases had no gene match. Germline loops: CDR1 SGHKS, CDR2 YYEKEE (reference sequence).

The V call is TRBV30, the J call TRBJ2-7; TRBD2 is a possible D gene (6 bases). This CDR3 region has 12 residues. Deletions cut 4 bases from V and 3 bases from J, with 10 bases between. CDR1 GTSNPN and CDR2 SVGIG come from the germline V gene (reference sequence). The CDR3 reads CAWNPGDYEQYF. The CDR3 region has the DNA TGTGCCTGGAATCCGGGGGACTACGAGCAGTACTTC.

The genes are TRBV5-6 and TRBJ2-1; perhaps TRBD1 as D (5 bases). The CDR3 consists of 14 residues. The V and J ends lost 4 bases and 3 bases respectively, with 11 bases between them. From germline, CDR1 is SGHDT and CDR2 YYEEEE. CDR3: CASSQGLNYNEQFF. The CDR3, as DNA: TGTGCCAGCAGCCAGGGCTTAAACTACAATGAGCAGTTCTTC.

V gene TRBV25-1 combines with J gene TRBJ2-7, with 14 bases that match TRBD2. This CDR3 has 18 amino acids. CDR1 and CDR2 from the germline V gene are MGHDK and SYGVNS. The junction had 12 bases not matched to a gene; V was cut back by 5 bases and J by 3 bases. The CDR3 sequence is CASSPQARLAGGDYEQYF. The CDR3 coding sequence is TGTGCCAGCAGTCCCCAGGCCAGACTAGCGGGAGGGGACTACGAGCAGTACTTC.

The chain is built from TRBV6-5 and TRBJ2-7; D is perhaps TRBD1 (5 bases). V was trimmed by 2 bases and J by 1 base, leaving 12 bases between them. The CDR3 loop spans 15 amino acids. In germline, CDR1 is MNHEY, CDR2 SVGAGI. The CDR3 sequence is CASSYLIQASYEQYF. CDR3 DNA sequence: TGTGCCAGCAGTTACCTTATACAGGCTTCCTACGAGCAGTACTTC.

The chain couples TRBV19 to TRBJ1-2; 7 bases are shared with TRBD1. CDR3 length: 14 amino acids. The junction had 7 bases not matched to a gene; V was cut back by 5 bases and J by 4 bases. Per the germline V gene, CDR1 is LNHDA and CDR2 is SQIVND (reference sequence). For the CDR3, the DNA is TGTGCCAGTAGTCCTCAGGGGGTTTCCTATGGCTACACCTTC. Residues: CASSPQGVSYGYTF.

This sequence joins TRBV4-3 and TRBJ2-3; 8 positions match TRBD1. The trim removed 5 bases at V and 2 bases at J, leaving 3 bases unmatched. This CDR3 is 14 amino acids long. The germline gives CDR1 LGHNA, CDR2 YSLEER. CDR3 sequence reads: CASSAGQVTDTQYF. DNA of the CDR3: TGCGCCAGCAGCGCGGGACAGGTCACAGATACGCAGTATTTT.